These T cell receptor beta chains were read from a single sample in a study of blood T cell repertoires in COVID-19. Produced via immunoSEQ multiplex PCR; TCRdb's table is partial and in-frame only. The table includes roughly 260,000 clones, about 87% detected once. Sequenced: peripheral blood. The origin of the receptors is a man in his fifties or sixties who had recovered from COVID-19. Both conserved end residues are part of each CDR3. D genes are given only for firm matches. Size is omitted from some rows. Given values are once, few, many or a class for expanded clones.

- | TRBJ2-2 | TRBV19 | TRBD2 | 14 | CASSVTSSTGELFF | TGTGCCAGTAGTGTGACTAGCAGCACCGGGGAGCTGTTTTTT
- | TRBJ1-1 | TRBV10-3 | TRBD1 | 15 | CAISEKQGMNTEAFF | TGTGCCATCAGTGAAAAACAGGGGATGAACACTGAAGCTTTCTTT
- | TRBJ2-7 | TRBV3-1/TRBV3-2 | TRBD1 | 15 | CASSPSGGSSYEQYF | TGTGCCAGCAGCCCCTCAGGGGGAAGCTCCTACGAGCAGTACTTC
- | TRBJ2-5 | TRBV5-6 | TRBD1 | 14 | CASSPGTGFETQYF | TGTGCCAGCAGCCCCGGGACAGGGTTTGAGACCCAGTACTTC
- | TRBJ1-3 | TRBV27 | TRBD1 | 15 | CASKRDSDSGNTIYF | TGTGCCAGCAAAAGGGACAGCGACTCTGGAAACACCATATATTTT
once | TRBJ2-7 | TRBV29-1 | - | 10 | CSVGSYEQYF | TGCAGCGTCGGGAGTTACGAGCAGTACTTC
- | TRBJ2-7 | TRBV5-1 | TRBD1 | 14 | CASSNRDSSYEQYF | TGCGCCAGCAGCAACCGGGACAGCTCCTACGAGCAGTACTTC
- | TRBJ2-3 | TRBV2 | TRBD2 | 15 | CASSGLAGALDTQYF | TGTGCCAGCAGCGGACTAGCGGGGGCCTTGGATACGCAGTATTTT
few | TRBJ1-2 | TRBV5-1 | - | 13 | CASSLDSFYGYTF | TGCGCCAGCAGCTTGGATAGTTTCTATGGCTACACCTTC
- | TRBJ1-6 | TRBV30 | - | 13 | CAWRENRDSPLHF | TGTGCCTGGAGGGAAAACAGGGATTCACCCCTCCACTTT
- | TRBJ1-3 | TRBV11-3 | - | 14 | CASSLAGPGNTIYF | TGTGCCAGCAGCTTAGCGGGTCCTGGAAACACCATATATTTT
- | TRBJ2-3 | TRBV9 | TRBD2 | 17 | CASGDAAGLAGTDTQYF | TGTGCCAGCGGCGACGCAGCGGGACTAGCGGGCACAGATACGCAGTATTTT
- | TRBJ2-1 | TRBV6-5 | TRBD2 | 15 | CASRASGGTDNEQFF | TGTGCCAGCAGGGCTAGCGGGGGAACCGACAATGAGCAGTTCTTC
- | TRBJ1-2 | TRBV3-1/TRBV3-2 | - | 13 | CASSQEQNYGYTF | TGTGCCAGCAGCCAAGAACAGAACTATGGCTACACCTTC
- | TRBJ2-1 | TRBV14 | - | 13 | CASSQNRVGEQFF | TGTGCCAGCAGCCAAAATAGAGTTGGTGAGCAGTTCTTC
- | TRBJ1-3 | TRBV3-1/TRBV3-2 | - | 13 | CASSQVQDGVVYF | TGTGCCAGCAGCCAAGTCCAAGACGGAGTAGTATATTTT
- | TRBJ1-1 | TRBV19 | TRBD1 | 14 | CASSTGGAKTEAFF | TGTGCCAGTAGTACAGGGGGCGCGAAGACTGAAGCTTTCTTT
- | TRBJ2-5 | TRBV30 | - | 15 | CAWSVGGAALETQYF | TGTGCCTGGAGTGTAGGAGGGGCCGCTCTTGAGACCCAGTACTTC
- | TRBJ1-4 | TRBV28 | - | 12 | CAAGTTDEKLFF | TGTGCCGCCGGGACAACTGATGAAAAACTGTTTTTT
- | TRBJ2-7 | TRBV7-9 | TRBD1 | 15 | CASSLAGTGGYEQYF | TGTGCCAGCAGCTTAGCCGGGACAGGGGGCTACGAGCAGTACTTC
- | TRBJ2-7 | TRBV5-5 | TRBD2 | 17 | CASSFGLSSSGNYEQYF | TGTGCCAGCAGCTTTGGGCTTTCTTCTAGCGGAAACTACGAGCAGTACTTC
- | TRBJ1-5 | TRBV6-5 | - | 13 | CASSYVENQPQHF | TGTGCCAGCAGTTACGTAGAGAATCAGCCCCAGCATTTT
- | TRBJ2-2 | TRBV6-2/TRBV6-3 | TRBD2 | 15 | CASSYLAGSHWELFF | TGTGCCAGCAGTTACTTAGCGGGGTCCCATTGGGAGCTGTTTTTT
- | TRBJ2-6 | TRBV6-6 | - | 15 | CASSYEATGANVLTF | TGTGCCAGCAGTTACGAGGCTACTGGGGCCAACGTCCTGACTTTC
- | TRBJ1-6 | TRBV19 | TRBD1 | 18 | CASKTYPGQGASNSPLHF | TGTGCCAGTAAAACGTACCCGGGACAGGGGGCAAGTAATTCACCCCTCCACTTT
- | TRBJ1-1 | TRBV29-1 | - | 15 | CSLAGLRSANTEAFF | TGCAGCCTCGCCGGTTTGAGGAGTGCGAACACTGAAGCTTTCTTT
- | TRBJ2-4 | TRBV7-2 | TRBD2 | 13 | CASTSGGKNIQYF | TGTGCCAGCACCAGCGGGGGGAAAAACATTCAGTACTTC
- | TRBJ2-5 | TRBV5-1 | - | 16 | CASSSNTQGGRETQYF | TGCGCCAGCAGCTCCAACACCCAGGGTGGGAGGGAGACCCAGTACTTC
few | TRBJ2-1 | TRBV9 | - | 16 | CASSVWQGRSYNEQFF | TGTGCCAGCAGCGTATGGCAGGGTCGATCCTACAATGAGCAGTTCTTC
- | TRBJ1-4 | TRBV6-5 | - | 14 | CASNPPGVGEKLFF | TGTGCCAGCAATCCCCCAGGGGTTGGTGAAAAACTGTTTTTT
- | TRBJ1-5 | TRBV6-6 | TRBD1 | 12 | CATGTGDQPQHF | TGTGCCACCGGGACAGGGGATCAGCCCCAGCATTTT
- | TRBJ2-3 | TRBV10-3 | - | 15 | CAIWGGGSSTDTQYF | TGTGCCATCTGGGGCGGGGGCTCTAGCACAGATACGCAGTATTTT
few | TRBJ2-1 | TRBV14 | TRBD1 | 15 | CASSPRDRPYNEQFF | TGTGCCAGCAGCCCCCGGGACAGGCCTTACAATGAGCAGTTCTTC
- | TRBJ2-5 | TRBV7-6 | TRBD1 | 17 | CASSLGTGTGNQETQYF | TGTGCCAGCAGCTTAGGTACCGGGACAGGCAACCAAGAGACCCAGTACTTC
- | TRBJ1-5 | TRBV21-1 | - | 19 | CASSKFLRCTHRSNQPQHF | TGTGCCAGCAGCAAGTTTCTCAGGTGTACCCACAGGAGCAATCAGCCCCAGCATTTT
- | TRBJ2-6 | TRBV21-1 | - | 20 | CASSKYGRWQGASGANVLTF | TGTGCCAGCAGCAAATATGGGAGGTGGCAGGGGGCTTCTGGGGCCAACGTCCTGACTTTC
- | TRBJ2-7 | TRBV2 | - | 13 | CATKNRYSYEQYF | TGTGCCACCAAGAACAGGTACTCCTACGAGCAGTACTTC
- | TRBJ2-2 | TRBV11-1 | - | 15 | CASSMGLGGTGELFF | TGTGCCAGCAGCATGGGTCTGGGGGGTACCGGGGAGCTGTTTTTT
- | TRBJ1-6 | TRBV6-6 | - | 18 | CASSPEQLRGSHNSPLHF | TGTGCCAGCAGTCCCGAACAATTAAGGGGCTCCCATAATTCACCCCTCCACTTT
- | TRBJ1-1 | TRBV7-9 | - | 15 | CASSLGTGWRIEAFF | TGTGCCAGCAGCTTAGGTACAGGGTGGCGTATCGAAGCTTTCTTT
- | TRBJ2-7 | TRBV20-1 | - | 14 | CSSSGLSTAYEQYF | TGCAGTTCAAGTGGTCTCTCAACTGCCTACGAGCAGTACTTC
- | TRBJ1-2 | TRBV7-8 | TRBD1 | 13 | CASSLGTGYGYTF | TGTGCCAGCAGCTTAGGGACAGGGTATGGCTACACCTTC
- | TRBJ2-3 | TRBV15 | TRBD1 | 15 | CATSVRDRAVDTQYF | TGTGCCACCAGCGTCCGGGACAGGGCCGTAGATACGCAGTATTTT
- | TRBJ2-2 | TRBV18 | TRBD1 | 16 | CASSPFGTDGTGELFF | TGTGCCAGCTCACCTTTCGGGACAGACGGGACCGGGGAGCTGTTTTTT
once | TRBJ2-7 | TRBV5-1 | TRBD2 | 14 | CASSEIAGGSEQYF | TGCGCCAGCAGCGAAATAGCGGGGGGGAGCGAGCAGTACTTC
- | TRBJ2-1 | TRBV27 | - | 13 | CASSFRTYNEQFF | TGTGCCAGCAGTTTTAGGACATACAATGAGCAGTTCTTC
- | TRBJ2-2 | TRBV20-1 | - | 11 | CSAKGVWELFF | TGCAGTGCTAAAGGGGTGTGGGAGCTGTTTTTT
- | TRBJ2-7 | TRBV6-5 | TRBD1 | 15 | CASSYGQVNSYEQYF | TGTGCCAGCAGTTACGGACAGGTAAACTCCTACGAGCAGTACTTC
- | TRBJ2-7 | TRBV6-5 | - | 13 | CASRSDRFDEQYF | TGTGCCAGCAGATCCGACAGGTTCGACGAGCAGTACTTC
once | TRBJ2-7 | TRBV12-3/TRBV12-4 | - | 13 | CASSTSLGYEQYF | TGTGCCAGCAGTACTTCCCTCGGCTACGAGCAGTACTTC
- | TRBJ2-3 | TRBV14 | - | 13 | CASSGGYTDTQYF | TGTGCCAGCAGTGGCGGCTACACAGATACGCAGTATTTT
once | TRBJ2-2 | TRBV11-2 | - | 14 | CASSLVTGTGELFF | TGTGCCAGCAGCTTAGTCACGGGAACCGGGGAGCTGTTTTTT
- | TRBJ1-2 | TRBV9 | - | 15 | CASSDPREDIHGYTF | TGTGCCAGCAGCGACCCAAGAGAGGACATTCACGGCTACACCTTC
- | TRBJ2-3 | TRBV7-2 | TRBD1 | 14 | CASKLGQLTDTQYF | TGTGCCAGCAAATTGGGACAGCTCACAGATACGCAGTATTTT
once | TRBJ2-1 | TRBV2 | TRBD2 | 19 | CASSEKGGGRNRSYNEQFF | TGTGCCAGCAGTGAAAAGGGCGGGGGGAGGAATAGGTCCTACAATGAGCAGTTCTTC
- | TRBJ2-5 | TRBV11-3 | TRBD1 | 16 | CASSLEGSRGQETQYF | TGTGCCAGCAGCTTAGAAGGTAGCAGGGGGCAAGAGACCCAGTACTTC
few | TRBJ2-2 | TRBV7-2 | TRBD1 | 14 | CASKYRGQSGELFF | TGTGCCAGCAAGTACAGGGGGCAGTCCGGGGAGCTGTTTTTT
- | TRBJ2-2 | TRBV2 | - | 15 | CASRGRATNTGELFF | TGTGCCAGCAGAGGCCGAGCGACCAACACCGGGGAGCTGTTTTTT